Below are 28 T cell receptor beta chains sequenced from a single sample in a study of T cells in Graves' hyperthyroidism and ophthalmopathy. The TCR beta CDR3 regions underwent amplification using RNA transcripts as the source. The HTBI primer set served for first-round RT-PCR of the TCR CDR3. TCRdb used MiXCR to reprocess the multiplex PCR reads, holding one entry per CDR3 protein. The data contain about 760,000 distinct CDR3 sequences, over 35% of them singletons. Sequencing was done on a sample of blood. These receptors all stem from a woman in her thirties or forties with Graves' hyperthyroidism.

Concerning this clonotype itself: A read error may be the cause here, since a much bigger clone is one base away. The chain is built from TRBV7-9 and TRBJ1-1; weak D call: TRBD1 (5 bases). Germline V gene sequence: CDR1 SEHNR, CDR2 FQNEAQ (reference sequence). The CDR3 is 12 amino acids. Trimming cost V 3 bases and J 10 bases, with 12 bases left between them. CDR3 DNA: TGTGCCAGCAGCTTGGGGCCAAGTGGAGCTTTCTTT. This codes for CASSLGPSGAFF.

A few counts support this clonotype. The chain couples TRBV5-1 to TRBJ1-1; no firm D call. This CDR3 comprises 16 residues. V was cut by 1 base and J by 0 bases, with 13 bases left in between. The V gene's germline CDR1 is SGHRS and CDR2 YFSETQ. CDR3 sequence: CASSLRPFTLNTEAFF. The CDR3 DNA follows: TGCGCCAGCAGCTTGCGTCCGTTTACATTGAACACTGAAGCTTTCTTT.

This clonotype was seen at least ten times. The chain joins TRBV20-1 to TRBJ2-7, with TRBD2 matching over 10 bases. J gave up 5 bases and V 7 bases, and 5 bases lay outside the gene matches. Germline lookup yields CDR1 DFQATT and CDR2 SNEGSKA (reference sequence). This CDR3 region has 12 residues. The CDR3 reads CSGSGTSDEQYF. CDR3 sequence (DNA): TGCAGTGGCAGTGGGACTAGCGACGAGCAGTACTTC.

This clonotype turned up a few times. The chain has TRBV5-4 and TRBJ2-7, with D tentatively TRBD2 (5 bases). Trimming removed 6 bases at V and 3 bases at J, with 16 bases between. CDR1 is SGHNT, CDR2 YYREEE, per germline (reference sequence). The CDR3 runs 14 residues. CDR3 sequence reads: CASTKPWTDYEQYF. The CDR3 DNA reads TGTGCCAGCACCAAACCCTGGACTGACTACGAGCAGTACTTC. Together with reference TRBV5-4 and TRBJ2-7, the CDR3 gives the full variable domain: ETGVTQSPTHLIKTRGQQVTLRCSSQSGHNTVSWYQQALGQGPQFIFQYYREEENGRGNFPPRFSGLQFPNYSSELNVNALELDDSALYLCASTKPWTDYEQYFGPGTRLTVT.

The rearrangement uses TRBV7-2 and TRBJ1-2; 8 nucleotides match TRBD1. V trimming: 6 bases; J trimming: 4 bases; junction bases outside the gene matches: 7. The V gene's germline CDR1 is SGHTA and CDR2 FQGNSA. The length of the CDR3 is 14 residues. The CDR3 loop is CASRPTDRVYGYTF. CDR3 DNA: TGTGCCAGCAGACCTACGGACAGGGTCTATGGCTACACCTTC. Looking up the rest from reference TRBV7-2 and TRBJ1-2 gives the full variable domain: GAGVSQSPSNKVTEKGKDVELRCDPISGHTALYWYRQSLGQGLEFLIYFQGNSAPDKSGLPSDRFSAERTGGSVSTLTIQRTQQEDSAVYLCASRPTDRVYGYTFGSGTRLTVV.

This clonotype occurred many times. CDR3 sequence: CASRLQGTTEAFF. CDR3 nucleotide sequence: TGTGCCAGTAGGCTACAGGGGACAACTGAAGCTTTCTTT. This rearrangement joins TRBV19 to TRBJ1-1; 7 nucleotides agree with TRBD1. The V segment lost 6 bases and the J segment 5 bases; nucleotides outside the gene matches: 6. Germline CDR1 LNHDA, CDR2 SQIVND (reference sequence). The CDR3 has 13 amino acids.

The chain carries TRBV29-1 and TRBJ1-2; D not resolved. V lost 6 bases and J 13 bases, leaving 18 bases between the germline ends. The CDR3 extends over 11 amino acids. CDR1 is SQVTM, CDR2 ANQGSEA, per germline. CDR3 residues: CSVDGEEGATF. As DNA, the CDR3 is TGCAGCGTCGATGGGGAGGAGGGCGCCACCTTC.

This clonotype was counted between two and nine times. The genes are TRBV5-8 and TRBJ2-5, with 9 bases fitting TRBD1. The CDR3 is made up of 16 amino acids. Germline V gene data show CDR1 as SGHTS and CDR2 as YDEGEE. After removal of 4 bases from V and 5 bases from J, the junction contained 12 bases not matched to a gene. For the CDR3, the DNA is TGTGCCAGCAGCCGCCCCGGGACAGGGCACAGGGAGACCCAGTACTTC. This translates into CASSRPGTGHRETQYF. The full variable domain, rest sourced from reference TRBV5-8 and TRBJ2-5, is EAGVTQSPTHLIKTRGQQATLRCSPISGHTSVYWYQQALGLGLQFLLWYDEGEERNRGNFPPRFSGRQFPNYSSELNVNALELEDSALYLCASSRPGTGHRETQYFGPGTRLLVL.

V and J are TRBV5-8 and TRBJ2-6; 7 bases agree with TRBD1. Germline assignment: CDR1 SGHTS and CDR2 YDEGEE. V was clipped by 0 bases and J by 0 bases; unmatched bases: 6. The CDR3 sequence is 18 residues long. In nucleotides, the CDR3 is TGTGCCAGCAGCTTGGTAGGACAGGCAAGCTCTGGGGCCAACGTCCTGACTTTC. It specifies CASSLVGQASSGANVLTF.

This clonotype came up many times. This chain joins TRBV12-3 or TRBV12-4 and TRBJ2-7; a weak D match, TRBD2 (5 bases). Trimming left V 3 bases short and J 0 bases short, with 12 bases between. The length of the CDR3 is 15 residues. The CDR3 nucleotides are TGTGCCAGCAGTTTCGGGGATGGGGACTCCTACGAGCAGTACTTC. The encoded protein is CASSFGDGDSYEQYF.

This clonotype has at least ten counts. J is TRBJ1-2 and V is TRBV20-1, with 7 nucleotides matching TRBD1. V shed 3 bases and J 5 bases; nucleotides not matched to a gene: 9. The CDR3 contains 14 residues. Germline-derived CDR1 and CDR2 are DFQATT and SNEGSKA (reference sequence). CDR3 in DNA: TGCAGTGCTAGGGGCCCGGGACAGCTTTATGGCTACACCTTC. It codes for CSARGPGQLYGYTF.

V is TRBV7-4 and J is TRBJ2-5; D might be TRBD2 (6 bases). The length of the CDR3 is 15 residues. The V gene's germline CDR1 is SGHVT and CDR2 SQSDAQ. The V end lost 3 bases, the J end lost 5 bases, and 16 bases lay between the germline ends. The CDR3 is CASSLLEGWGETQYF. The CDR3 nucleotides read TGTGCCAGCAGCTTGTTGGAGGGTTGGGGGGAGACCCAGTACTTC.

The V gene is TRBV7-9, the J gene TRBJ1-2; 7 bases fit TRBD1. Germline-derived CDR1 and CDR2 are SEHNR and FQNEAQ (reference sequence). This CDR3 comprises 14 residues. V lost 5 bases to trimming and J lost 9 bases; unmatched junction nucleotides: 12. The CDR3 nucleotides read TGTGCCAGCAGCCCCCAGACTTTGGGACAGAGCTACACCTTC. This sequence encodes CASSPQTLGQSYTF.

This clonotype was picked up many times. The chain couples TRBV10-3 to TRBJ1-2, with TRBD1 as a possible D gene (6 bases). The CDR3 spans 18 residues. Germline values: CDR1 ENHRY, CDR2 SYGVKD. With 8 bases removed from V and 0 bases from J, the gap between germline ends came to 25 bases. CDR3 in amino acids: CAIYVVPTGSATNYGYTF. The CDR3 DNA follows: TGTGCCATCTATGTCGTACCGACAGGTAGTGCCACTAACTATGGCTACACCTTC.

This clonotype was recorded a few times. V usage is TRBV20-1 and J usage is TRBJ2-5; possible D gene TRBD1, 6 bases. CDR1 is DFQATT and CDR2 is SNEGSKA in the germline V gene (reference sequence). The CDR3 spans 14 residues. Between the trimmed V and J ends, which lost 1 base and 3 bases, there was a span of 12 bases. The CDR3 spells CSARGGQGKETQYF. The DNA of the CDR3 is TGCAGTGCTAGAGGTGGTCAGGGGAAAGAGACCCAGTACTTC.

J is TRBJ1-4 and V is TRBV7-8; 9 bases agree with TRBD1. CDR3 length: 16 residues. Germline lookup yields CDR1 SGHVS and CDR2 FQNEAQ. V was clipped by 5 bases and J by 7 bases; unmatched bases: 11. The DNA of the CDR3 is TGTGCCAGCAGCCAACTACCGGGACAGGGCGGTGAAAAACTGTTTTTT. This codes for CASSQLPGQGGEKLFF.

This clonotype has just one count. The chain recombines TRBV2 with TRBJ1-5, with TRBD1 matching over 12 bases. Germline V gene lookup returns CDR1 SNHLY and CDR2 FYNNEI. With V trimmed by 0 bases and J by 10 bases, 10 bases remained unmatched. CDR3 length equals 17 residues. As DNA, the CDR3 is TGTGCCAGCAGTGAAGCTGGGACAGGGGGCGGGGGCAGCCCCCAGCATTTT. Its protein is CASSEAGTGGGGSPQHF. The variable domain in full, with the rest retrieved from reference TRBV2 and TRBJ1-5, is EPEVTQTPSHQVTQMGQEVILRCVPISNHLYFYWYRQILGQKVEFLVSFYNNEISEKSEIFDDQFSVERPDGSNFTLKIRSTKLEDSAMYFCASSEAGTGGGGSPQHFGDGTRLSIL.

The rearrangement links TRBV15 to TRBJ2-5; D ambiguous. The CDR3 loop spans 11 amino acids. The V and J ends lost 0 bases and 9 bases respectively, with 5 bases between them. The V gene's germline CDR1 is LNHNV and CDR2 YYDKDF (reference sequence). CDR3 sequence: CATSRDWAQYF. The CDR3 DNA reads TGTGCCACCAGCAGAGATTGGGCCCAGTACTTC.

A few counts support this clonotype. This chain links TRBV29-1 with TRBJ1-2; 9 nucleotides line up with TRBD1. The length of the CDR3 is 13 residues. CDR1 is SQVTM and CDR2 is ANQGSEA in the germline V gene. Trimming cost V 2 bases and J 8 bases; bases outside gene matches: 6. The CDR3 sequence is CSVEPQGAGGYTF. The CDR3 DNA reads TGCAGCGTTGAACCACAGGGGGCAGGGGGCTACACCTTC. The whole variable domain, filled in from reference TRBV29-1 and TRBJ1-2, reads SAVISQKPSRDICQRGTSLTIQCQVDSQVTMMFWYRQQPGQSLTLIATANQGSEATYESGFVIDKFPISRPNLTFSTLTVSNMSPEDSSIYLCSVEPQGAGGYTFGSGTRLTVV.

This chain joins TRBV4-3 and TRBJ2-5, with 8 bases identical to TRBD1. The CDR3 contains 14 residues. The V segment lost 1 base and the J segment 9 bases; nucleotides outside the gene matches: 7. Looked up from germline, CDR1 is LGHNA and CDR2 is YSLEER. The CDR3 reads CASSQGGTGDSQYF. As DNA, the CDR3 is TGCGCCAGCAGCCAAGGAGGGACAGGAGATTCCCAGTACTTC.

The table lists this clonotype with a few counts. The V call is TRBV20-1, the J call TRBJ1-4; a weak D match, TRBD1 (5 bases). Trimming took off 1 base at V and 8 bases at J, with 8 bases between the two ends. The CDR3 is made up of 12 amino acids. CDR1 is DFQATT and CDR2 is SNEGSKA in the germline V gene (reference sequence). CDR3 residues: CSARGGEEKLFF. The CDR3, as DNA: TGCAGTGCTAGAGGGGGCGAGGAAAAACTGTTTTTT.

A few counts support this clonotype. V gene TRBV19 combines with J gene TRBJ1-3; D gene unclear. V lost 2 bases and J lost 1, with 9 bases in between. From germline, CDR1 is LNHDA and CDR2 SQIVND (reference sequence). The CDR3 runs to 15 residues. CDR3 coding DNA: TGTGCCAGTAGTATAAGTACGAGTTCTGGAAACACCATATATTTT. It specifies CASSISTSSGNTIYF.

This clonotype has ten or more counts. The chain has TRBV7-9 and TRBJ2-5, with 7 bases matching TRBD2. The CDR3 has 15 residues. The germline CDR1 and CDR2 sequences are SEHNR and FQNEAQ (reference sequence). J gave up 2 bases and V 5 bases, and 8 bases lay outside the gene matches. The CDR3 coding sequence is TGTGCCAGCAGCCCAGCTAGCGGCCCACAAGAGACCCAGTACTTC. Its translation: CASSPASGPQETQYF.

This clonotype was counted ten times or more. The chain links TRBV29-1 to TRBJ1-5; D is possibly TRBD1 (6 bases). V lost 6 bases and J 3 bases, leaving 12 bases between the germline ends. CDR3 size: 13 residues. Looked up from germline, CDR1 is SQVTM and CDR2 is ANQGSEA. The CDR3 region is CSVGGAPNQPQHF. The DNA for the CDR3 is TGCAGCGTGGGGGGGGCACCCAATCAGCCCCAGCATTTT.

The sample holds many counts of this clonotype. The CDR3 is CASSLGSGRDTGELFF. The CDR3 region has the DNA TGTGCCAGCAGCTTAGGTTCGGGCAGGGACACCGGGGAGCTGTTTTTT. The chain recombines TRBV7-7 with TRBJ2-2; possible D gene TRBD1, 5 bases. The CDR3 length is 16 residues. Trimming shortened V by 1 base and J by 3 bases, and 12 bases separated the two germline ends. Germline values: CDR1 SSHAT, CDR2 FNYEAQ (reference sequence).

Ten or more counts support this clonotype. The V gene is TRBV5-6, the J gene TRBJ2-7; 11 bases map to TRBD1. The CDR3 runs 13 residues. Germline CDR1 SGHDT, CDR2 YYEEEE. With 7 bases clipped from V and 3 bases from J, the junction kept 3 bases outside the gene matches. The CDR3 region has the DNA TGTGCCAGCCTGGACAGGGGGCACTACGAGCAGTACTTC. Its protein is CASLDRGHYEQYF.

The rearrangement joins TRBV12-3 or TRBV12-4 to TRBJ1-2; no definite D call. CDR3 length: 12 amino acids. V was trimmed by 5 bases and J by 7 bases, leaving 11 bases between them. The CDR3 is CASSLDAGGYTF. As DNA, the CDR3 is TGTGCCAGCAGTCTTGACGCGGGTGGCTACACCTTC.

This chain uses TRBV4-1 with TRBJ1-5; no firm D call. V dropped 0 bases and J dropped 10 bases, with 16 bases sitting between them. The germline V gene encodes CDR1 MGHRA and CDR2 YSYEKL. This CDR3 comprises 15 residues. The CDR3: CASSQDRPILKPQHF. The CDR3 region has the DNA TGCGCCAGCAGCCAAGATCGTCCCATCCTGAAACCCCAGCATTTT.